The sequence of this T cell receptor (beta chain) was determined in a study of T-cell reconstitution after alpha-beta-depleted transplantation in children. This clonotype turned up a few times. The CDR3 runs 14 residues. The germline gives CDR1 GTSNPN, CDR2 SVGIG (reference sequence). V lost 2 bases, J lost 6 bases, and 4 bases stayed unmatched. TCRbeta library construction was performed incorporating unique molecular identifiers. Each CDR3 protein gets one entry after TCRdb re-called the PCR reads with MiXCR. The data contain some 520,000 distinct CDR3 sequences, approximately 29% of them seen just once; the ten biggest clones take up around 2.4%.

The sequencing here drew on PBMCs from the stem cell graft donor, taken from the stem cell graft. The gene calls are TRBV30 and TRBJ2-3; 11 nucleotides match TRBD2. The receptor was derived from a human donor who donated a stem cell graft to a child with aplastic anemia. CDR3 sequence: CAWSLLAGGDTQYF. The DNA for the CDR3 is TGTGCCTGGAGTCTGTTAGCGGGAGGGGATACGCAGTATTTT.